This TCR beta chain was recorded in a study of blood T cell repertoires in COVID-19. Generated by immunoSEQ multiplex PCR, the TCRdb table keeps only in-frame clones and is missing some. The sample lists roughly 220,000 clones; approximately 81% were seen once. The germline CDR1 and CDR2 sequences are SGDLS and YYNGEE. The CDR3 is 15 residues long. After removal of 3 bases from V and 3 bases from J, the junction contained 5 bases not matched to a gene. Specimen: peripheral blood. This clonotype was obtained from a man aged 30 to 39 with active or convalescent COVID-19. This chain connects TRBV9 to TRBJ2-2, with 7 bases that match TRBD2. CDR3 region: CASSDRGGDTGELFF. The DNA for the CDR3 is TGTGCCAGCAGCGATAGGGGAGGGGACACCGGGGAGCTGTTTTTT.